Following are 23 T cell receptor beta chains from one sample sequenced in a study of shared clonotypes between healthy human individuals. Clones were read by immunoSEQ multiplex PCR, and TCRdb kept only the in-frame ones, dropping some. In the table there are millions of clones, roughly 94% of which are singletons. The specimen sequenced was naive CD4+ T cells sorted from blood. Subset specified: CD45RA+ positively selected. The source of these receptors is a man aged 18 to 29 in good health.

With respect to this clone: The sample carries other DNA sequences with the same CDR3. The chain combines TRBV7-2 with TRBJ2-7; TRBD1 matches 12 bases. The CDR3 spans 15 residues. After removal of 4 bases from V and 4 bases from J, the junction contained 5 bases not matched to a gene. Germline values: CDR1 SGHTA, CDR2 FQGNSA. In DNA form, the CDR3 reads TGTGCCAGCAGCTCACCGGGACAGGGGGCTTACGAGCAGTACTTC. Translation gives CASSSPGQGAYEQYF.

This sequence joins TRBV6-6 and TRBJ1-1, with D possibly TRBD1 on 5 matching bases. V was shortened by 7 bases and J by 1 base, with 13 bases between the two germline ends. The CDR3 is made up of 14 amino acids. CDR1 and CDR2 from the germline V gene are MNHNY and SVGAGI (reference sequence). CDR3 DNA: TGTGCCAGCACCCGCGCAGGGTGGAACACTGAAGCTTTCTTT. It is translated as CASTRAGWNTEAFF.

The chain is built from TRBV7-8 and TRBJ2-5; 8 nucleotides align to TRBD1. The CDR3 is made up of 12 amino acids. CDR1 and CDR2 (germline): SGHVS, FQNEAQ. J gave up 5 bases and V 6 bases, and 2 bases lay outside the gene matches. CDR3 nucleotide sequence: TGTGCCAGCAGAAGACAGGGGGAGACCCAGTACTTC. Translating gives CASRRQGETQYF.

Here the CDR3 DNA reads TGTGCCAGCAGTAGGCCTGGGGGGTTCTCAGATACGCAGTATTTT. Translating it yields CASSRPGGFSDTQYF. The rearrangement links TRBV6-5 to TRBJ2-3; a possible D gene is TRBD2 (6 bases). Germline loops: CDR1 MNHEY, CDR2 SVGAGI. The CDR3 runs 15 residues. The V end lost 5 bases, the J end lost 4 bases, and 16 bases lay between the germline ends.

The V and J genes are TRBV5-1 and TRBJ1-4; D call uncertain. Looked up from germline, CDR1 is SGHRS and CDR2 is YFSETQ. V was cut by 3 bases and J by 3 bases, with 12 bases left in between. CDR3 length: 15 residues. In DNA form, the CDR3 reads TGCGCCAGCAGCTCCGTTCAGGCGGCTAATGAAAAACTGTTTTTT. Translated: CASSSVQAANEKLFF.

V usage is TRBV2 and J usage is TRBJ2-1, with no clear D. The CDR3 extends over 16 amino acids. V lost 6 bases to trimming and J lost 4 bases, with 19 bases between them. Germline CDR1 and CDR2: SNHLY and FYNNEI. The CDR3 here is CASSAPTAEAYNEQFF. CDR3 nucleotides: TGTGCCAGCAGCGCCCCAACAGCCGAGGCTTACAATGAGCAGTTCTTC. Combining the CDR3 with reference TRBV2 and TRBJ2-1 gives the whole variable domain EPEVTQTPSHQVTQMGQEVILRCVPISNHLYFYWYRQILGQKVEFLVSFYNNEISEKSEIFDDQFSVERPDGSNFTLKIRSTKLEDSAMYFCASSAPTAEAYNEQFFGPGTRLTVL.

V gene TRBV7-9 combines with J gene TRBJ1-3, with unresolved D. Trimming shortened V by 1 base and J by 4 bases, and 8 bases separated the two germline ends. Germline V gene data show CDR1 as SEHNR and CDR2 as FQNEAQ (reference sequence). CDR3 length: 14 residues. The CDR3 DNA follows: TGTGCCAGCAGCTTAGGACAAGACGGAAACACCATATATTTT. Amino acids: CASSLGQDGNTIYF.

The chain recombines TRBV5-8 with TRBJ2-7; TRBD1 might be the D (6 bases). CDR1 is SGHTS, CDR2 YDEGEE, per germline. Trimming took 5 bases from V and 0 from J, leaving 12 bases between them. This CDR3 has 14 residues. CDR3 residues: CASRYTGNSYEQYF. In nucleotides, the CDR3 is TGTGCCAGCAGGTACACAGGGAACTCCTACGAGCAGTACTTC. Full variable domain (rest looked up from reference TRBV5-8 and TRBJ2-7): EAGVTQSPTHLIKTRGQQATLRCSPISGHTSVYWYQQALGLGLQFLLWYDEGEERNRGNFPPRFSGRQFPNYSSELNVNALELEDSALYLCASRYTGNSYEQYFGPGTRLTVT.

The chain carries TRBV19 and TRBJ2-3; a weak D match, TRBD1 (5 bases). V was pared by 0 bases and J by 3 bases, with 10 bases between. The germline V gene has CDR1 LNHDA and CDR2 SQIVND (reference sequence). The CDR3 length is 15 residues. CDR3 protein: CASSIDLTVTDTQYF. The DNA for the CDR3 is TGTGCCAGTAGTATAGATCTGACAGTTACAGATACGCAGTATTTT. Looking up the rest from reference TRBV19 and TRBJ2-3 gives the full variable domain: DGGITQSPKYLFRKEGQNVTLSCEQNLNHDAMYWYRQDPGQGLRLIYYSQIVNDFQKGDIAEGYSVSREKKESFPLTVTSAQKNPTAFYLCASSIDLTVTDTQYFGPGTRLTVL.

This clone was recorded only once. The chain carries TRBV6-6 and TRBJ2-5, with 15 bases identical to TRBD2. This CDR3 has 16 amino acids. The junction had 3 bases not matched to a gene; V was cut back by 6 bases and J by 1 base. Germline values: CDR1 MNHNY, CDR2 SVGAGI (reference sequence). CDR3 DNA: TGTGCCAGCAGCATGGGACTAGCGGGAGGCCAAGAGACCCAGTACTTC. It translates to CASSMGLAGGQETQYF.

This chain uses TRBV7-2 with TRBJ2-5, with 9 bases that match TRBD2. CDR3 size: 16 residues. Germline CDR1 is SGHTA and CDR2 is FQGNSA. J was trimmed by 2 bases and V by 3 bases; bases with no gene match: 7. The CDR3 coding sequence is TGTGCCAGCAGCTTGGTCGGCGGGAGGGCACAAGAGACCCAGTACTTC. Its translation is CASSLVGGRAQETQYF.

This chain links TRBV5-1 with TRBJ2-7; possible D gene TRBD2, 5 bases. The CDR3 is made up of 15 amino acids. Trimming pared 2 bases from V and 2 bases from J, leaving 14 bases between. Germline V gene lookup returns CDR1 SGHRS and CDR2 YFSETQ. CDR3 coding DNA: TGCGCCAGCAGCTTTGACGGGCGGGTTACCTACGAGCAGTACTTC. Protein product: CASSFDGRVTYEQYF.

V and J are TRBV4-2 and TRBJ1-6; 7 bases line up with TRBD1. V shed 0 bases and J 14 bases; nucleotides not matched to a gene: 4. CDR1 LGHNA and CDR2 YNFKEQ come from the germline V gene. The CDR3 has 13 amino acids. The CDR3 spells CASSQDSQGALHF. The CDR3 coding sequence is TGTGCCAGCAGCCAAGATTCCCAGGGGGCCCTCCACTTT.

This chain links TRBV4-3 with TRBJ1-1, with D perhaps matching TRBD1 (5 bases). V was shortened by 0 bases and J by 4 bases, with 12 bases between the two germline ends. The germline V gene encodes CDR1 LGHNA and CDR2 YSLEER. This CDR3 has 15 residues. DNA of the CDR3: TGCGCCAGCAGCCAAGAGTCCCCCGGGGGCACTGAAGCTTTCTTT. This codes for CASSQESPGGTEAFF.

CDR3 DNA: TGTGCCATCAGTGCCCTGGGAGGGACTCTTGGCTACACCTTC. It yields the protein CAISALGGTLGYTF. The V and J genes are TRBV10-3 and TRBJ1-2; D is possibly TRBD1 (5 bases). The V and J ends lost 4 bases and 7 bases respectively, with 16 bases between them. The CDR3 runs to 14 residues. In germline, CDR1 is ENHRY, CDR2 SYGVKD.

This clone was counted once. The genes are TRBV6-1 and TRBJ2-2, with TRBD1 identical over 9 bases. The CDR3 has 16 residues. Germline trimming cut 4 bases from V and 0 bases from J; bases unmatched to any gene: 3. The germline CDR1 and CDR2 sequences are MNHNS and SASEGT. The CDR3 DNA sequence: TGTGCCAGCAGTGCCGGACAGGGGACGAACACCGGGGAGCTGTTTTTT. Amino acids: CASSAGQGTNTGELFF.

The V gene is TRBV7-9, the J gene TRBJ1-5; TRBD1 is a possible D gene (5 bases). The V end lost 0 bases, the J end lost 2 bases, and 14 bases lay between the germline ends. The germline CDR1 and CDR2 sequences are SEHNR and FQNEAQ (reference sequence). The CDR3 has 17 amino acids. The CDR3 sequence: CASSLALRGDGNQPQHF. The CDR3 region has the DNA TGTGCCAGCAGCTTAGCGCTACGGGGGGATGGCAATCAGCCCCAGCATTTT.

The rearrangement links TRBV9 to TRBJ2-3; 12 nucleotides agree with TRBD2. The V segment lost 5 bases and the J segment 1 base; nucleotides outside the gene matches: 8. Germline V gene lookup returns CDR1 SGDLS and CDR2 YYNGEE. This CDR3 has 17 residues. In DNA form, the CDR3 reads TGTGCCAGCAGTCGACTAGCGGGAGAGAGGGGCACAGATACGCAGTATTTT. As protein: CASSRLAGERGTDTQYF. The variable domain in full, with the rest retrieved from reference TRBV9 and TRBJ2-3, is DSGVTQTPKHLITATGQRVTLRCSPRSGDLSVYWYQQSLDQGLQFLIQYYNGEERAKGNILERFSAQQFPDLHSELNLSSLELGDSALYFCASSRLAGERGTDTQYFGPGTRLTVL.

The chain joins TRBV30 to TRBJ2-2; TRBD1 aligns across 8 bases. Germline lookup yields CDR1 GTSNPN and CDR2 SVGIG (reference sequence). V lost 1 base, J lost 1 base, and 2 bases stayed unmatched. The CDR3 totals 15 residues. DNA for the CDR3: TGTGCCTGGAGTGAAGGACAGGGGAACACCGGGGAGCTGTTTTTT. Its protein is CAWSEGQGNTGELFF.

This chain connects TRBV7-9 to TRBJ1-4, with a tentative D call TRBD1 (5 bases). The CDR3 consists of 18 residues. Trimming took 10 bases from V and 0 from J, leaving 24 bases between them. Germline values: CDR1 SEHNR, CDR2 FQNEAQ (reference sequence). CDR3 in DNA: TGTGCCACCACTCCTCGCGGGGCCCTCACGTCAACTAATGAAAAACTGTTTTTT. Amino acid sequence: CATTPRGALTSTNEKLFF.

The chain has TRBV15 and TRBJ2-1; 8 bases fit TRBD2. Germline V gene lookup returns CDR1 LNHNV and CDR2 YYDKDF (reference sequence). J gave up 3 bases and V 0 bases, and 4 bases lay outside the gene matches. This CDR3 spans 16 amino acids. The chain's CDR3 is CATSRDRRGDYNEQFF. CDR3 DNA: TGTGCCACCAGCAGAGATAGGCGGGGGGACTACAATGAGCAGTTCTTC.

This clone was counted a few times. The rearrangement joins TRBV29-1 to TRBJ1-1; D is unresolved. CDR1 and CDR2 from the germline V gene are SQVTM and ANQGSEA. With 4 bases removed from V and 1 base from J, the gap between germline ends came to 7 bases. There are 12 residues in the CDR3. CDR3 sequence reads: CSVAPGNTEAFF. The CDR3 nucleotides are TGCAGCGTTGCTCCAGGGAACACTGAAGCTTTCTTT.

The rearrangement links TRBV7-2 to TRBJ1-2; no definite D call. Germline V gene sequence: CDR1 SGHTA, CDR2 FQGNSA. Trimming left V 2 bases short and J 7 bases short, with 11 bases between. The CDR3 runs 13 residues. CDR3 protein: CASSLRGEGGYTF. The DNA for the CDR3 is TGTGCCAGCAGCTTACGTGGGGAGGGTGGCTACACCTTC.